This TCR beta chain was documented in a study of early T cells in non-severe SARS-CoV-2 infection. This clonotype appeared many times. MiXCR, run by TCRdb on the 5' RACE reads, gives a single entry per CDR3 protein. The sample lists roughly 20,000 distinct CDR3 sequences; 4% were seen once. V shed 5 bases, J shed 6 bases, and the junction held 4 bases outside the gene matches. CDR1 PRHDT and CDR2 FYEKMQ come from the germline V gene (reference sequence). This CDR3 is 13 amino acids long. This sequence was found in an adult who was a healthcare worker with PCR-confirmed SARS-CoV-2 infection or an uninfected control (not recorded which). The V and J genes are TRBV13 and TRBJ2-3, with 8 bases aligning to TRBD1. The sequencing sample was made of whole blood. The CDR3 sequence: CASSLYRGDTQYF. The CDR3, as DNA: TGTGCCAGCAGCCTTTACAGGGGGGATACGCAGTATTTT. The whole variable domain, remainder taken from reference TRBV13 and TRBJ2-3, is AAGVIQSPRHLIKEKRETATLKCYPIPRHDTVYWYQQGPGQDPQFLISFYEKMQSDKGSIPDRFSAQQFSDYHSELNMSSLELGDSALYFCASSLYRGDTQYFGPGTRLTVL.